The 6 T cell receptor beta chains below all came from one sample that was sequenced in a study of cytomegalovirus exposure and HLA in healthy donors. Repertoires were generated with immunoSEQ multiplex PCR, while TCRdb's copy carries only in-frame clones and drops some. The table includes about 240,000 clones, around 87% detected once. The specimen sequenced was PBMCs. These receptors all stem from a man aged 18 to 29 in good health and CMV-seronegative.

V and J are TRBV6-5 and TRBJ1-3, with D tentatively TRBD1 (5 bases). Germline CDR1 MNHEY, CDR2 SVGAGI. This CDR3 is built from 15 residues. V was trimmed by 4 bases and J by 4 bases, leaving 14 bases between them. In DNA form, the CDR3 reads TGTGCCAGCAGTTGGTCCCAGGGCAGAGGAAACACCATATATTTT. Amino acids: CASSWSQGRGNTIYF.

The CDR3 loop reads CASSPTPPGEKLFF. CDR3 in DNA: TGTGCCAGCAGCCCGACCCCACCGGGTGAAAAACTGTTTTTT. The rearrangement links TRBV2 to TRBJ1-4; D ambiguous. Trimming removed 6 bases from V and 7 bases from J, with 15 bases in between. The CDR3 totals 14 residues. The germline V gene has CDR1 SNHLY and CDR2 FYNNEI.

A few counts support this clone. The rearrangement uses TRBV7-6 and TRBJ2-7, with D perhaps TRBD1 (6 bases). CDR1 and CDR2 from the germline V gene are SGHVS and FNYEAQ. The CDR3 contains 16 residues. V dropped 1 base and J dropped 1 base, with 14 bases sitting between them. CDR3 residues: CASSLGGQGTSYEQYF. CDR3 sequence (DNA): TGTGCCAGCAGCTTAGGGGGGCAGGGTACTTCCTACGAGCAGTACTTC.

The chain links TRBV30 to TRBJ2-7; 8 bases align to TRBD2. Losses at the gene ends were 0 bases for V and 2 bases for J; bases not matched to a gene: 0. Per germline, CDR1 GTSNPN and CDR2 SVGIG (reference sequence). This CDR3 has 13 residues. Here the CDR3 DNA reads TGTGCCTGGAGTGTACTAGCGGCCTACGAGCAGTACTTC. Translating it yields CAWSVLAAYEQYF.

The V call is TRBV5-6, the J call TRBJ2-1; TRBD2 matches 10 bases. Unmatched junction bases numbered 7, after V lost 2 bases and J lost 5 bases. The V gene's germline CDR1 is SGHDT and CDR2 YYEEEE. The CDR3 is 16 amino acids. The CDR3 DNA follows: TGTGCCAGCAGCTTAAGACGGACTAGCGGTGACAATGAGCAGTTCTTC. Translation: CASSLRRTSGDNEQFF. The variable domain in full, with the rest retrieved from reference TRBV5-6 and TRBJ2-1, is DAGVTQSPTHLIKTRGQQVTLRCSPKSGHDTVSWYQQALGQGPQFIFQYYEEEERQRGNFPDRFSGHQFPNYSSELNVNALLLGDSALYLCASSLRRTSGDNEQFFGPGTRLTVL.

The V call is TRBV29-1, the J call TRBJ2-5, with D possibly matching TRBD1 (6 bases). Germline-derived CDR1 and CDR2 are SQVTM and ANQGSEA. V lost 4 bases and J lost 2, with 8 bases in between. The CDR3 extends over 12 amino acids. CDR3 in amino acids: CSVAQGQETQYF. In nucleotides, the CDR3 is TGCAGCGTTGCACAGGGACAAGAGACCCAGTACTTC.